Listed here are 29 T cell receptor beta chains from one sample, sequenced in a study of cytomegalovirus exposure and HLA in healthy donors. Clones were read by immunoSEQ multiplex PCR, and TCRdb kept only the in-frame ones, dropping some. The table shows tens of thousands of clones, with 88% occurring only once. The sample taken for sequencing was PBMCs. All receptors derive from a woman aged 25 to 39 in good health and CMV-seronegative.

This clone is a singleton in its sample. This chain links TRBV4-1 with TRBJ2-3; 14 nucleotides agree with TRBD2. From germline, CDR1 is MGHRA and CDR2 YSYEKL. The V segment lost 0 bases and the J segment 14 bases; nucleotides outside the gene matches: 4. The length of the CDR3 is 14 residues. The CDR3 reads CASSQETGLAGVYF. The DNA for the CDR3 is TGCGCCAGCAGCCAAGAAACGGGACTAGCGGGAGTGTATTTT.

This chain connects TRBV7-9 to TRBJ2-5, with a tentative D call TRBD1 (5 bases). Deletions cut 5 bases from V and 2 bases from J, with 12 bases between. The CDR3 is made up of 14 amino acids. From germline, CDR1 is SEHNR and CDR2 FQNEAQ (reference sequence). This CDR3 reads CASSVDQGQETQYF. CDR3 bases: TGTGCCAGCAGCGTCGACCAGGGACAAGAGACCCAGTACTTC.

This clone has a handful of counts. The genes are TRBV6-5 and TRBJ2-1, with D possibly being TRBD2 (5 bases). Germline V gives CDR1 MNHEY, CDR2 SVGAGI. The ends were cut back, 6 bases at V and 5 bases at J, with 8 bases in the middle. The CDR3 is 12 residues long. The CDR3 is CASSGVNNEQFF. The CDR3, as DNA: TGTGCCAGCAGCGGGGTAAACAATGAGCAGTTCTTC.

The chain uses TRBV30 and TRBJ2-3; D is possibly TRBD2 (5 bases). The V and J ends lost 0 bases and 4 bases respectively, with 8 bases between them. There are 13 residues in the CDR3. Germline loops: CDR1 GTSNPN, CDR2 SVGIG (reference sequence). The DNA of the CDR3 is TGTGCCTGGAGTGTATCCGGGGCAGATACGCAGTATTTT. Amino acids: CAWSVSGADTQYF.

The J gene is TRBJ1-1, the V gene TRBV6-5, with D possibly being TRBD1 (6 bases). Looked up from germline, CDR1 is MNHEY and CDR2 is SVGAGI. This CDR3 has 15 amino acids. V shed 11 bases and J shed 1 base, with 20 bases lying between them. The CDR3 spells CADRAYRVRNTEAFF. The CDR3 DNA reads TGTGCCGACCGGGCCTACAGGGTGCGGAACACTGAAGCTTTCTTT.

This sequence joins TRBV27 and TRBJ2-7; D gene unclear. V lost 2 bases to trimming and J lost 3 bases, with 8 bases between them. In germline, CDR1 is MNHEY, CDR2 SMNVEV (reference sequence). The length of the CDR3 is 13 residues. CDR3 protein: CASSLGTNYEQYF. CDR3 in DNA: TGTGCCAGCAGTTTAGGCACTAACTACGAGCAGTACTTC.

The V and J genes are TRBV23-1 and TRBJ2-3; TRBD2 agrees at 7 bases. TRBV23-1 is an ORF, and what it does is uncertain. The CDR3 is made up of 14 amino acids. V shed 4 bases, J shed 4 bases, and the junction held 5 bases outside the gene matches. In DNA form, the CDR3 reads TGCGCCAGCAGTCCCCGGGAGGCATCAGATACGCAGTATTTT. Translation gives CASSPREASDTQYF.

This clone was observed once. The genes are TRBV5-1 and TRBJ1-4; no firm D call. Germline assignment: CDR1 SGHRS and CDR2 YFSETQ. The CDR3 runs 15 residues. V lost 1 base and J 4 bases, leaving 11 bases between the germline ends. The CDR3 region is CASSLTAGLNEKLFF. The CDR3 coding sequence is TGCGCCAGCAGCTTGACGGCAGGCCTTAATGAAAAACTGTTTTTT.

The rearrangement joins TRBV5-1 to TRBJ2-7, with 11 bases that match TRBD1. This CDR3 spans 16 amino acids. Germline CDR1 reads SGHRS; CDR2 reads YFSETQ. Trimming removed 4 bases from V and 3 bases from J; junction bases left unmatched: 9. CDR3 protein: CASSNYGQGAGYEQYF. In DNA form, the CDR3 reads TGCGCCAGCAGCAACTATGGACAGGGGGCGGGCTACGAGCAGTACTTC.

The rearrangement links TRBV29-1 to TRBJ2-3; 11 positions match TRBD2. With 2 bases clipped from V and 2 bases from J, the junction kept 6 bases outside the gene matches. The CDR3 spans 16 residues. Germline V gives CDR1 SQVTM, CDR2 ANQGSEA. CDR3: CSVEMGLADVTDTQYF. The CDR3 region has the DNA TGCAGCGTTGAAATGGGACTAGCGGACGTCACAGATACGCAGTATTTT.

The chain is built from TRBV12-5 and TRBJ2-1, with 9 bases fitting TRBD1. Germline loops: CDR1 LGHNT, CDR2 FRNRAP. V was pared by 7 bases and J by 8 bases, with 9 bases of the junction left unmatched. There are 14 residues in the CDR3. The CDR3 here is CASAPPQGADEQFF. The CDR3 coding sequence is TGTGCTAGTGCCCCCCCACAGGGGGCCGATGAGCAGTTCTTC.

The V gene is TRBV9, the J gene TRBJ2-3; D gene uncertain. V was pared by 3 bases and J by 2 bases, with 10 bases between. The CDR3 runs 14 residues. Germline V gene lookup returns CDR1 SGDLS and CDR2 YYNGEE. The CDR3 nucleotides read TGTGCCAGCAGCGCCAACACCAACACAGATACGCAGTATTTT. Translated, it gives CASSANTNTDTQYF.

The rearrangement joins TRBV7-3 to TRBJ2-5; TRBD1 matches 8 bases. CDR1 and CDR2 (germline): SGHTA, FQGTGA. This CDR3 has 16 amino acids. V shed 2 bases and J 5 bases; nucleotides not matched to a gene: 10. CDR3 sequence: CASSLDGRGQWETQYF. The CDR3 coding sequence is TGTGCCAGCAGCTTAGATGGCAGGGGGCAGTGGGAGACCCAGTACTTC.

The genes are TRBV5-4 and TRBJ2-3, with D perhaps matching TRBD1 (5 bases). Trimming pared 0 bases from V and 0 bases from J, leaving 17 bases between. The CDR3 loop spans 18 amino acids. Per the germline V gene, CDR1 is SGHNT and CDR2 is YYREEE (reference sequence). This CDR3 is CASSLGGHPTFSTDTQYF. CDR3 nucleotide sequence: TGTGCCAGCAGCTTGGGTGGACATCCTACGTTTAGCACAGATACGCAGTATTTT. Using reference TRBV5-4 and TRBJ2-3 for the parts outside the CDR3, the full variable domain is ETGVTQSPTHLIKTRGQQVTLRCSSQSGHNTVSWYQQALGQGPQFIFQYYREEENGRGNFPPRFSGLQFPNYSSELNVNALELDDSALYLCASSLGGHPTFSTDTQYFGPGTRLTVL.

This clone was detected once. The chain recombines TRBV6-6 with TRBJ1-1; possibly TRBD1 for D (5 bases). Trimming shortened V by 6 bases and J by 4 bases, and 15 bases separated the two germline ends. CDR1 and CDR2 (germline): MNHNY, SVGAGI (reference sequence). The CDR3 spans 14 residues. CDR3 DNA sequence: TGTGCCAGCAGCGGGGGATTGGGGGGCACTGAAGCTTTCTTT. Its translation: CASSGGLGGTEAFF.

The rearrangement uses TRBV5-1 and TRBJ2-7, with 7 bases that match TRBD2. V was pared by 0 bases and J by 4 bases, with 16 bases of the junction left unmatched. Germline V gene sequence: CDR1 SGHRS, CDR2 YFSETQ. The CDR3 has 18 residues. The CDR3 DNA follows: TGCGCCAGCAGCTTGGTAGCTTGGGGGAGGGCCGGGGAGTACGAGCAGTACTTC. It yields the protein CASSLVAWGRAGEYEQYF.

The chain couples TRBV10-2 to TRBJ1-1; no firm D call. The germline V gene has CDR1 WSHSY and CDR2 SAAADI. Trimming stripped 8 bases from V and 1 base from J, with 11 bases between. CDR3 length equals 13 residues. CDR3 in amino acids: CASGVAGNTEAFF. The CDR3 DNA follows: TGCGCCAGCGGGGTGGCGGGGAACACTGAAGCTTTCTTT.

The J gene is TRBJ1-2, the V gene TRBV5-4; unclear D gene. CDR1 is SGHNT and CDR2 is YYREEE in the germline V gene (reference sequence). Deletions cut 5 bases from V and 0 bases from J, with 8 bases between. The CDR3 loop spans 13 amino acids. CDR3 residues: CASSSGSNYGYTF. The CDR3 coding sequence is TGTGCCAGCAGTAGCGGTTCTAACTATGGCTACACCTTC.

The CDR3 DNA is TGCGCCAGCAGCTGGAAGCGGGAGGGCCGGGATGAGCAGTTCTTC. Amino acids: CASSWKREGRDEQFF. The V gene is TRBV5-1, the J gene TRBJ2-1, with 10 nucleotides matching TRBD2. Germline V gene sequence: CDR1 SGHRS, CDR2 YFSETQ. The CDR3 has 15 residues. V shed 3 bases and J 8 bases; nucleotides not matched to a gene: 8. Filled out from reference TRBV5-1 and TRBJ2-1, the complete variable domain reads KAGVTQTPRYLIKTRGQQVTLSCSPISGHRSVSWYQQTPGQGLQFLFEYFSETQRNKGNFPGRFSGRQFSNSRSEMNVSTLELGDSALYLCASSWKREGRDEQFFGPGTRLTVL.

This rearrangement joins TRBV19 to TRBJ2-7; D is unresolved. The germline V gene encodes CDR1 LNHDA and CDR2 SQIVND (reference sequence). The length of the CDR3 is 13 residues. Trimming took off 3 bases at V and 2 bases at J, with 8 bases between the two ends. CDR3 DNA sequence: TGTGCCAGTAGTATTAAGCGAACCTACGAGCAGTACTTC. Translating it yields CASSIKRTYEQYF.

This chain connects TRBV2 to TRBJ1-1; 8 nucleotides line up with TRBD1. This CDR3 has 19 residues. CDR1 and CDR2 (germline): SNHLY, FYNNEI. With V trimmed by 3 bases and J by 4 bases, 19 bases remained unmatched. The CDR3 is CASSDLFTSPRGPATEAFF. CDR3 coding DNA: TGTGCCAGCAGTGACTTATTCACGAGTCCCAGGGGGCCGGCCACTGAAGCTTTCTTT.

The rearrangement links TRBV29-1 to TRBJ2-6; tentatively, D is TRBD1 (5 bases). CDR1 SQVTM and CDR2 ANQGSEA come from the germline V gene. The CDR3 extends over 14 amino acids. Trimming pared 2 bases from V and 1 base from J, leaving 6 bases between. The CDR3: CSVEQGSGANVLTF. Written as DNA, the CDR3 is TGCAGCGTTGAACAGGGATCTGGGGCCAACGTCCTGACTTTC.

The V gene is TRBV11-2, the J gene TRBJ1-5, with no clear D. The V gene's germline CDR1 is SGHAT and CDR2 FQNNGV. V lost 4 bases and J lost 4, with 8 bases in between. This CDR3 is built from 13 residues. The CDR3 sequence is CASSSTWNQPQHF. In nucleotides, the CDR3 is TGTGCCAGCAGCTCCACATGGAATCAGCCCCAGCATTTT.

This rearrangement joins TRBV28 to TRBJ2-4; 11 bases map to TRBD2. The CDR3 is 14 amino acids. V lost 6 bases and J lost 6; bases outside the gene matches: 4. CDR1 MDHEN and CDR2 SYDVKM come from the germline V gene. Here the CDR3 DNA reads TGTGCCAGCAGCGTAGGGACTAGCGGAAACATTCAGTACTTC. As protein: CASSVGTSGNIQYF.

This chain links TRBV19 with TRBJ2-7, with a possible D match to TRBD1 (5 bases). The CDR3 spans 16 residues. From germline, CDR1 is LNHDA and CDR2 SQIVND (reference sequence). V was cut by 4 bases and J by 0 bases, with 16 bases left in between. CDR3: CASSTFQGSSSYEQYF. In nucleotides, the CDR3 is TGTGCCAGTAGTACGTTCCAGGGCTCCAGCTCCTACGAGCAGTACTTC.

This clone was observed a single time. The genes are TRBV2 and TRBJ2-3, with 12 bases that match TRBD2. With V trimmed by 1 base and J by 9 bases, 2 bases remained unmatched. CDR1 is SNHLY and CDR2 is FYNNEI in the germline V gene. CDR3 length: 14 residues. CDR3 nucleotide sequence: TGTGCCAGCAGTGAAGTACTAGCGGGAGGCACGCAGTATTTT. As protein: CASSEVLAGGTQYF.

Only a few counts were recorded for this clone. The CDR3 loop is CASSLAGGQITEAFF. CDR3 DNA sequence: TGTGCCAGCAGCTTAGCGGGAGGTCAGATTACTGAAGCTTTCTTT. The V call is TRBV7-9, the J call TRBJ1-1; no firm D call. The CDR3 has 15 residues. V gave up 0 bases and J gave up 5 bases, with 13 bases separating them. The V gene's germline CDR1 is SEHNR and CDR2 FQNEAQ (reference sequence).

The rearrangement uses TRBV27 and TRBJ2-6; a possible D gene is TRBD1 (5 bases). Germline V lookup: CDR1 MNHEY, CDR2 SMNVEV (reference sequence). The germline V and J ends were trimmed by 0 bases and 0 bases, with 15 bases remaining between them. The CDR3 covers 19 residues. CDR3 protein: CASSLSPARVTSGANVLTF. For the CDR3, the DNA is TGTGCCAGCAGTTTATCGCCGGCCAGGGTAACCTCTGGGGCCAACGTCCTGACTTTC.

This clone showed up just a few times. The chain employs TRBV28 and TRBJ2-1; TRBD1 agrees at 10 bases. V trimming: 5 bases; J trimming: 12 bases; junction bases outside the gene matches: 4. Per germline, CDR1 MDHEN and CDR2 SYDVKM. The length of the CDR3 is 12 residues. CDR3 DNA: TGTGCCAGCAGTCCCCGGGACAGGGGGCAGTTCTTC. As protein: CASSPRDRGQFF.